These 12 T cell receptor beta chains were all obtained from the same sample, sequenced in a study of T cell responses to AZD1222 COVID-19 vaccine. Method: immunoSEQ multiplex PCR; TCRdb's copy keeps in-frame clones and lacks some. The table has under 100,000 clones, just over 85% seen once. The sequences come from peripheral blood, collected on day 0 of AZD1222 vaccination. These receptors all come from an adult in good health.

V usage is TRBV20-1 and J usage is TRBJ2-1; 7 bases fit TRBD2. The germline CDR1 and CDR2 sequences are DFQATT and SNEGSKA (reference sequence). The length of the CDR3 is 14 residues. The V gene end was trimmed by 3 bases and the J gene end by 2 bases; junction bases not matched to a gene: 4. This CDR3 is CSASRLAAYNEQFF. Written as DNA, the CDR3 is TGCAGTGCTAGTCGGCTAGCGGCCTACAATGAGCAGTTCTTC.

The V gene is TRBV11-3, the J gene TRBJ2-2; 12 bases align to TRBD2. Looked up from germline, CDR1 is SGHNT and CDR2 is YENEEA. The CDR3 covers 16 residues. V dropped 5 bases and J dropped 6; count of bases not matched to a gene: 7. The CDR3 region is CASSRTSGVYSGELFF. The CDR3 nucleotides are TGTGCCAGCAGCCGGACTAGCGGGGTTTACTCCGGGGAGCTGTTTTTT.

The chain carries TRBV3-1 (or the pseudogene TRBV3-2) and TRBJ1-5; weak D call: TRBD1 (5 bases). V lost 4 bases and J 6 bases, leaving 13 bases between the germline ends. The CDR3 contains 14 residues. The germline V gene encodes CDR1 LGHDT and CDR2 YNNKEL (reference sequence). Here the CDR3 DNA reads TGTGCCAGCAGCCTCTCCCAGGGCCGTCAGCCCCAGCATTTT. As protein: CASSLSQGRQPQHF.

This chain joins TRBV18 and TRBJ1-3; perhaps TRBD1 as D (5 bases). CDR1 is KGHSH, CDR2 LQKENI, per germline. Trimming took 0 bases from V and 5 from J, leaving 14 bases between them. CDR3 size: 16 residues. CDR3 DNA sequence: TGTGCCAGCTCACCACCCCGGGTCGGGGCTAGAAACACCATATATTTT. This translates into CASSPPRVGARNTIYF. The full variable domain, rest sourced from reference TRBV18 and TRBJ1-3, is NAGVMQNPRHLVRRRGQEARLRCSPMKGHSHVYWYRQLPEEGLKFMVYLQKENIIDESGMPKERFSAEFPKEGPSILRIQQVVRGDSAAYFCASSPPRVGARNTIYFGEGSWLTVV.

In this sample, this clone turned up once. The chain combines TRBV6-5 with TRBJ2-6; 8 bases are shared with TRBD2. Germline CDR1 reads MNHEY; CDR2 reads SVGAGI. The CDR3 runs to 15 residues. J was trimmed by 1 base and V by 6 bases; bases with no gene match: 2. CDR3 in DNA: TGTGCCAGCAGAGCGGGGGTATCTGGGGCCAACGTCCTGACTTTC. Protein: CASRAGVSGANVLTF.

The chain links TRBV9 to TRBJ2-1, with no clear D. The CDR3 extends over 13 amino acids. Germline CDR1 and CDR2: SGDLS and YYNGEE. The germline V and J ends were trimmed by 6 bases and 5 bases, with 12 bases remaining between them. CDR3 sequence reads: CASKGWADNEQFF. The CDR3 region has the DNA TGTGCCAGCAAAGGGTGGGCTGACAATGAGCAGTTCTTC.

The chain joins TRBV9 to TRBJ2-1; TRBD1 aligns across 9 bases. This CDR3 spans 16 amino acids. The V segment lost 3 bases and the J segment 3 bases; nucleotides outside the gene matches: 7. CDR1 is SGDLS, CDR2 YYNGEE, per germline. CDR3 amino acids: CASSAGTGTHYNEQFF. CDR3 bases: TGTGCCAGCAGCGCGGGGACAGGGACTCACTACAATGAGCAGTTCTTC.

The chain couples TRBV5-1 to TRBJ1-1; D call uncertain. Per the germline V gene, CDR1 is SGHRS and CDR2 is YFSETQ. Deletions cut 0 bases from V and 2 bases from J, with 11 bases between. The CDR3 has 15 residues. The CDR3 nucleotides read TGCGCCAGCAGCTTGGCGCAGAGCGAAAACACTGAAGCTTTCTTT. Its protein product is CASSLAQSENTEAFF.

The chain uses TRBV7-6 and TRBJ2-7, with 8 bases that match TRBD1. CDR3 length equals 13 residues. In germline, CDR1 is SGHVS, CDR2 FNYEAQ. The V and J ends lost 4 bases and 5 bases, in that order; junction bases with no gene match: 4. DNA for the CDR3: TGTGCCAGCAGCTCCGGACAGGGAAACGAGCAGTACTTC. This gives the protein CASSSGQGNEQYF.

This chain uses TRBV27 with TRBJ2-4; D might be TRBD1 (6 bases). Germline CDR1 MNHEY, CDR2 SMNVEV (reference sequence). Trimming left V 4 bases short and J 1 base short, with 17 bases between. The CDR3 spans 17 residues. CDR3 sequence (DNA): TGTGCCAGCAGTTCATTAGGGCAGGGGTATGCCAAAAACATTCAGTACTTC. Its protein product is CASSSLGQGYAKNIQYF.

This chain uses TRBV15 with TRBJ1-2; possible D gene TRBD1, 6 bases. The CDR3 is 14 amino acids. Germline CDR1 reads LNHNV; CDR2 reads YYDKDF (reference sequence). V was cut by 1 base and J by 8 bases, with 14 bases left in between. The chain's CDR3 is CATSRAQGTGGYTF. DNA for the CDR3: TGTGCCACCAGCAGAGCACAGGGTACCGGAGGCTACACCTTC.

The gene calls are TRBV28 and TRBJ2-5, with 8 bases identical to TRBD2. Germline V gives CDR1 MDHEN, CDR2 SYDVKM. This CDR3 is built from 18 residues. The V and J ends lost 5 bases and 4 bases, in that order; junction bases with no gene match: 18. CDR3 bases: TGTGCCAGCAGTCCCCGGCAGTTTGAGCGGGAGAGGGGAGAGACCCAGTACTTC. Its translation: CASSPRQFERERGETQYF.